The next 18 T cell receptor beta chains were all read from a single sample in a study of PD-L1 blockade in urothelial cancer. Clones were read by immunoSEQ multiplex PCR, and TCRdb kept only the in-frame ones, dropping some. The repertoire holds tens of thousands of clones, with about nine tenths as singletons. This specimen consisted of PBMCs, obtained around atezolizumab (anti-PD-L1) treatment. These receptors originate from a woman between 70 and 85 years old with urothelial cancer.

V and J are TRBV9 and TRBJ2-7; D may be TRBD2 (6 bases). The CDR3 spans 13 residues. V was shortened by 10 bases and J by 4 bases, with 18 bases between the two germline ends. Germline CDR1 is SGDLS and CDR2 is YYNGEE. CDR3 DNA sequence: TGTGCCGATTTCGTAGCGGAGGAATACGAGCAGTACTTC. Amino acids: CADFVAEEYEQYF.

The V gene is TRBV5-4, the J gene TRBJ2-3; 7 bases fit TRBD1. The CDR3 contains 15 residues. Losses at the gene ends were 4 bases for V and 0 bases for J; bases not matched to a gene: 5. CDR1 and CDR2 (germline): SGHNT, YYREEE (reference sequence). This chain's CDR3 is CASSLSGQSTDTQYF. In DNA, the CDR3 is TGTGCCAGCAGCCTATCGGGACAGAGCACAGATACGCAGTATTTT.

The chain recombines TRBV12-5 with TRBJ2-3, with 8 bases identical to TRBD2. Looked up from germline, CDR1 is LGHNT and CDR2 is FRNRAP. The CDR3 extends over 14 amino acids. The V segment lost 9 bases and the J segment 4 bases; nucleotides outside the gene matches: 9. The CDR3 region is CASARGGPSDTQYF. In DNA form, the CDR3 reads TGTGCTAGCGCCCGGGGGGGGCCTTCAGATACGCAGTATTTT.

The V call is TRBV7-2, the J call TRBJ1-3, with D uncertain. Trimming took off 1 base at V and 0 bases at J, with 7 bases between the two ends. CDR1 is SGHTA, CDR2 FQGNSA, per germline. The CDR3 spans 15 residues. Here the CDR3 reads CASSLDSRSGNTIYF. CDR3 DNA: TGTGCCAGCAGCTTAGACAGCCGCTCTGGAAACACCATATATTTT.

This clone occurred once. The rearrangement links TRBV28 to TRBJ2-5, with 8 positions matching TRBD1. The CDR3 is 14 amino acids. Germline lookup yields CDR1 MDHEN and CDR2 SYDVKM. J gave up 7 bases and V 5 bases, and 9 bases lay outside the gene matches. CDR3 DNA: TGTGCCAGCAGTACCATAGGACAGGGATCGACCCAGTACTTC. Translated, it gives CASSTIGQGSTQYF.

J is TRBJ1-1 and V is TRBV11-3; unclear D gene. This CDR3 is 14 amino acids long. Trimming stripped 5 bases from V and 1 base from J, with 11 bases between. CDR1 SGHNT and CDR2 YENEEA come from the germline V gene. This CDR3 is CASSLRGWNTEAFF. The CDR3 bases are TGTGCCAGCAGCCTTAGAGGTTGGAACACTGAAGCTTTCTTT. The variable domain in full, with the rest retrieved from reference TRBV11-3 and TRBJ1-1, is EAGVVQSPRYKIIEKKQPVAFWCNPISGHNTLYWYLQNLGQGPELLIRYENEEAVDDSQLPKDRFSAERLKGVDSTLKIQPAELGDSAVYLCASSLRGWNTEAFFGQGTRLTVV.

The CDR3 loop is CASSEWLGATNEKLFF. CDR3 nucleotide sequence: TGTGCCAGCAGTGAATGGTTGGGAGCAACTAATGAAAAACTGTTTTTT. The chain carries TRBV25-1 and TRBJ1-4; D ambiguous. The CDR3 is 16 amino acids. V gave up 1 base and J gave up 0 bases, with 9 bases separating them. Per germline, CDR1 MGHDK and CDR2 SYGVNS.

The chain carries TRBV7-3 and TRBJ2-1; 7 nucleotides line up with TRBD1. Germline CDR1 reads SGHTA; CDR2 reads FQGTGA. CDR3 length equals 15 residues. Trimming at V came to 5 bases and at J to 3 bases, leaving 7 bases not matched to a gene. The CDR3 coding sequence is TGTGCCAGCAGCCCGAGTCAGGGGGTCTACAATGAGCAGTTCTTC. Translation gives CASSPSQGVYNEQFF.

The chain's CDR3 is CASSPRLRDRASQANVLTF. CDR3 DNA: TGTGCCAGCTCACCACGTTTGCGGGACAGGGCATCTCAGGCCAACGTCCTGACTTTC. The chain couples TRBV18 to TRBJ2-6, with 9 bases that match TRBD1. The CDR3 extends over 19 amino acids. V dropped 1 base and J dropped 6; count of bases not matched to a gene: 13. The germline V gene has CDR1 KGHSH and CDR2 LQKENI.

This chain uses TRBV10-1 with TRBJ2-1; 7 bases fit TRBD2. This CDR3 contains 15 residues. Germline assignment: CDR1 WNHNN and CDR2 SYGVQD (reference sequence). The J segment lost 7 bases and the V segment lost 8 bases, leaving 14 bases of the junction unmatched. CDR3 loop: CASGGGRSRGNEQFF. DNA of the CDR3: TGCGCCAGCGGGGGAGGGCGGTCCAGAGGTAATGAGCAGTTCTTC.

This clone occurred a few times. The V and J genes are TRBV7-2 and TRBJ2-5; D perhaps matches TRBD2 (6 bases). Trimming left V 1 base short and J 1 base short, with 16 bases between. This CDR3 comprises 17 residues. Germline CDR1 is SGHTA and CDR2 is FQGNSA. CDR3 protein: CASSLGRGSGTQETQYF. The CDR3 bases are TGTGCCAGCAGCTTAGGGAGAGGTAGCGGTACCCAAGAGACCCAGTACTTC.

The gene calls are TRBV4-3 and TRBJ1-1; 10 bases map to TRBD1. The V gene end was trimmed by 3 bases and the J gene end by 5 bases; junction bases not matched to a gene: 3. The CDR3 spans 14 residues. The germline CDR1 and CDR2 sequences are LGHNA and YSLEER. Here the CDR3 reads CASSQDRGGTEAFF. CDR3 bases: TGCGCCAGCAGCCAGGACAGGGGGGGGACTGAAGCTTTCTTT.

The chain links TRBV19 to TRBJ2-2, with TRBD1 identical over 12 bases. CDR1 is LNHDA and CDR2 is SQIVND in the germline V gene (reference sequence). Trimming cost V 6 bases and J 6 bases; bases outside gene matches: 5. The CDR3 contains 15 residues. The CDR3 coding sequence is TGTGCCAGTAGGACCGGGACAGGGGGCTCCGGGGAGCTGTTTTTT. This translates into CASRTGTGGSGELFF.

The V gene is TRBV2, the J gene TRBJ1-4; D ambiguous. The germline V and J ends were trimmed by 5 bases and 3 bases, with 10 bases remaining between them. Germline lookup yields CDR1 SNHLY and CDR2 FYNNEI. CDR3 size: 14 residues. The CDR3 sequence is CASSRRESNEKLFF. The CDR3 DNA sequence: TGTGCCAGCAGTCGGAGGGAGTCTAATGAAAAACTGTTTTTT. Full variable domain (outside the CDR3, taken from reference TRBV2 and TRBJ1-4): EPEVTQTPSHQVTQMGQEVILRCVPISNHLYFYWYRQILGQKVEFLVSFYNNEISEKSEIFDDQFSVERPDGSNFTLKIRSTKLEDSAMYFCASSRRESNEKLFFGSGTQLSVL.

This sequence joins TRBV18 and TRBJ2-1; 13 positions agree with TRBD2. Germline V gene data show CDR1 as KGHSH and CDR2 as LQKENI. J lost 8 bases, V lost 4 bases, and 11 bases had no gene match. This CDR3 has 17 residues. The CDR3 DNA follows: TGTGCCAGCTCACGAGAAACCGGGACTAGCGGGAAGGATGAGCAGTTCTTC. Translating it yields CASSRETGTSGKDEQFF.

The CDR3 DNA follows: TGTGCCAGCAGCGTATCAGGGATCGACAATGAGCAGTTCTTC. Amino acid sequence: CASSVSGIDNEQFF. The gene calls are TRBV9 and TRBJ2-1; a possible D gene is TRBD1 (5 bases). CDR3 length: 14 residues. V was trimmed by 1 base and J by 5 bases, leaving 10 bases between them. Germline CDR1 and CDR2: SGDLS and YYNGEE.

The genes are TRBV19 and TRBJ1-1; no definite D call. CDR3 length: 13 amino acids. In germline, CDR1 is LNHDA, CDR2 SQIVND (reference sequence). V was trimmed by 6 bases and J by 1 base, leaving 9 bases between them. The DNA for the CDR3 is TGTGCCAGTAGGCTACGACAGAACACTGAAGCTTTCTTT. The encoded protein is CASRLRQNTEAFF.

V and J are TRBV7-2 and TRBJ2-3; 9 positions match TRBD2. The CDR3 runs to 18 residues. J was trimmed by 5 bases and V by 2 bases; bases with no gene match: 14. Germline values: CDR1 SGHTA, CDR2 FQGNSA. CDR3 amino acids: CASSLFHSGGVQGDTQYF. CDR3 DNA: TGTGCCAGCAGCTTATTCCATAGCGGGGGCGTCCAAGGAGATACGCAGTATTTT.